These T cell receptor beta chains were read from a single sample in a study of response to subunit inactivated influenza vaccine. MiXCR was run by TCRdb on the RT-PCR reads, yielding one entry per CDR3 protein. Altogether 590,000 or so distinct CDR3 sequences are present, 13% to 15% being singletons, with the ten largest covering 7.5% to 8%. Sequencing used PBMCs from blood, obtained 14 to 15 days before vaccination. These receptor sequences come from a man in his forties or fifties who received an inactivated influenza vaccine. CDR3s include the opening cysteine and the closing phenylalanine or tryptophan.

j_call,cdr3_length,v_call,cdr3_aa
TRBJ2-7,12,TRBV20-1,CSARAGSYEQYF
TRBJ2-3,16,TRBV15,CATSRGLAGEADTQYF
TRBJ2-1,16,TRBV5-5,CASSPNPSTSGKWQFF
TRBJ2-1,14,TRBV29-1,CSVDVAGPYNEQFF
TRBJ1-4,12,TRBV28,CASSLKREKLFF
TRBJ2-1,14,TRBV7-3,CASSAGTINNEQFF
TRBJ2-2,15,TRBV2,CASKSSGRNTGELFF
TRBJ1-2,16,TRBV6-1,CASSPKPPGHAYGYTF
TRBJ2-7,16,TRBV19,CASSTSGTSGQGKQYF
TRBJ2-1,15,TRBV7-3,CASSPNPGGKGEQFF
TRBJ2-1,17,TRBV4-2,CASSQDPRQGTYNEQFF
TRBJ2-2,13,TRBV5-1,CASSSAGAGELFF
TRBJ2-1,15,TRBV5-1,CASSLDLQSYNEQFF
TRBJ2-7,14,TRBV20-1,CSAGRTGFSYEQYF